This T cell receptor (beta chain) was sequenced during a study of blood T cell repertoires in COVID-19. Libraries were prepared by immunoSEQ multiplex PCR; TCRdb keeps only in-frame clonotypes and omits some of them. Of under 350,000 clones in the sample, about 86% are singletons; the top ten hold roughly 4.2%. This CDR3 contains 16 residues. Germline CDR1 reads LGHNA; CDR2 reads YSLEER. V gave up 2 bases and J gave up 4 bases; unmatched junction bases: 7. The sequenced sample consisted of PBMCs or T cells enriched from blood (not recorded which). The chain carries TRBV4-3 and TRBJ2-1; 8 bases match TRBD1. The sequence was obtained from a woman in her forties with acute COVID-19. CDR3 sequence (DNA): TGCGCCAGCAGCCAACGCGGGACAGGACCTTACAATGAGCAGTTCTTC. Its translation: CASSQRGTGPYNEQFF.